The 18 T cell receptor beta chains listed next were all sequenced from one sample in a study of human T cells and chemical hapten exposure. TCRdb reanalysed the RACE reads using MiXCR and keeps one entry per CDR3 protein. The top ten hold 1.5% to 2% of the sample, which has 180,000 or so distinct CDR3 sequences, more than 14% seen once. As to time point: patch test 1, 2 weeks after DPC sensitization. Treatment defined: therapeutic diphenylcyclopropenone sensitization with weekly scalp DPC. The material sequenced was whole blood, taken in connection with sensitization to the hapten diphenylcyclopropenone (DPC). These receptor sequences come from a woman in her 30s with alopecia areata. Some clones in this sample may be carry-over from other donors' samples.

This clonotype turned up a few times. V and J are TRBV29-1 and TRBJ1-2; perhaps TRBD1 as D (5 bases). Trimming cost V 3 bases and J 2 bases, with 10 bases left between them. Germline V gives CDR1 SQVTM, CDR2 ANQGSEA. This CDR3 is built from 13 residues. CDR3: CSVDLHRNYGYTF. The CDR3 DNA sequence: TGCAGCGTTGACCTACACAGGAACTATGGCTACACCTTC.

This rearrangement joins TRBV12-5 to TRBJ1-5; possible D gene TRBD1, 5 bases. Between the trimmed V and J ends, which lost 5 bases and 9 bases, there was a span of 17 bases. The CDR3 consists of 14 residues. Germline V gene data show CDR1 as LGHNT and CDR2 as FRNRAP. CDR3: CASGLGGLLSPQHF. The CDR3 coding sequence is TGTGCTAGTGGTCTCGGGGGACTCCTATCGCCCCAGCATTTT.

This clonotype was recorded a few times. This sequence joins TRBV6-1 and TRBJ2-5; D possibly corresponds to TRBD1 (6 bases). Germline assignment: CDR1 MNHNS and CDR2 SASEGT. Trimming cost V 4 bases and J 5 bases, with 17 bases left between them. The CDR3 contains 15 residues. CDR3 bases: TGTGCCAGCAGTGGCTACAGGGTATTAATGGAGACCCAGTACTTC. It translates to CASSGYRVLMETQYF.

The chain is built from TRBV4-3 and TRBJ2-1, with 8 bases matching TRBD2. The CDR3 is made up of 14 amino acids. Germline assignment: CDR1 LGHNA and CDR2 YSLEER. Trimming removed 9 bases from V and 5 bases from J; junction bases left unmatched: 9. The CDR3 loop is CASSFNSGNNEQFF. CDR3 nucleotide sequence: TGCGCCAGTAGCTTTAATAGCGGGAACAATGAGCAGTTCTTC.

This clonotype has at least ten counts. The rearrangement uses TRBV7-3 and TRBJ2-1, with D possibly TRBD2 on 7 matching bases. CDR1 and CDR2 (germline): SGHTA, FQGTGA. This CDR3 region has 13 residues. Trimming took off 3 bases at V and 7 bases at J, with 10 bases between the two ends. CDR3: CASSFAGANEQFF. Here the CDR3 DNA reads TGTGCCAGCAGCTTCGCGGGGGCAAATGAGCAGTTCTTC.

The chain has TRBV12-3 or TRBV12-4 and TRBJ1-6; D remains unclear. The V end lost 3 bases, the J end lost 9 bases, and 12 bases lay between the germline ends. This CDR3 is 14 amino acids long. CDR3 region: CASSLNNLGSPLHF. The CDR3 DNA is TGTGCCAGCAGTTTGAACAATTTGGGTTCACCCCTCCACTTT.

V and J are TRBV11-1 and TRBJ2-3; D may be TRBD1 (5 bases). This CDR3 has 15 residues. The germline V gene encodes CDR1 SGHAT and CDR2 FQDESV (reference sequence). V gave up 1 base and J gave up 2 bases, with 10 bases separating them. CDR3 DNA: TGTGCCAGCAGCTTAGACGGACAACACACAGATACGCAGTATTTT. This codes for CASSLDGQHTDTQYF.

In DNA, the CDR3 is TGTGCTAGTGGCCCCACAGGCAGCGGGAGGAACACCGGGGAGCTGTTTTTT. Amino acid sequence: CASGPTGSGRNTGELFF. This chain uses TRBV12-5 with TRBJ2-2, with 8 bases that match TRBD2. Germline V gene data show CDR1 as LGHNT and CDR2 as FRNRAP. V lost 6 bases to trimming and J lost 1 base; unmatched junction nucleotides: 10. The CDR3 sequence is 17 residues long.

The sample holds many counts of this clonotype. V gene TRBV6-6 combines with J gene TRBJ1-4; maybe TRBD1 (5 bases). Trimming removed 8 bases at V and 5 bases at J, with 12 bases between. CDR3 length: 13 residues. Germline assignment: CDR1 MNHNY and CDR2 SVGAGI (reference sequence). The CDR3 loop reads CASEGEGNEKLFF. In nucleotides, the CDR3 is TGTGCCAGCGAAGGGGAGGGCAATGAAAAACTGTTTTTT.

This clonotype has a count of ten or more. The chain has TRBV5-1 and TRBJ1-6; 9 bases map to TRBD1. The junction had 2 bases not matched to a gene; V was cut back by 0 bases and J by 10 bases. CDR1 and CDR2 (germline): SGHRS, YFSETQ. This CDR3 comprises 14 residues. The CDR3 DNA sequence: TGCGCCAGCAGCTTGGGACAGGGGGGATCACCCCTCCACTTT. This codes for CASSLGQGGSPLHF.

This clonotype was recorded a few times. The chain links TRBV7-8 to TRBJ1-1; the match to TRBD1 covers 7 bases. V shed 0 bases, J shed 4 bases, and the junction held 5 bases outside the gene matches. The CDR3 totals 15 residues. In germline, CDR1 is SGHVS, CDR2 FQNEAQ. The CDR3 DNA is TGTGCCAGCAGCTTAGCAGGGGGCCTGATCACTGAAGCTTTCTTT. The encoded protein is CASSLAGGLITEAFF.

This clonotype was seen a handful of times. The gene calls are TRBV5-1 and TRBJ2-2; TRBD2 matches at 15 bases. Germline loops: CDR1 SGHRS, CDR2 YFSETQ. The CDR3 sequence is 16 residues long. The ends lost 3 bases at V and 6 bases at J; junction bases unmatched: 3. The CDR3 DNA is TGCGCCAGCAGCTCGGGACTAGCGGGAGGTGCCGGGGAGCTGTTTTTT. Encoded protein: CASSSGLAGGAGELFF.

The V call is TRBV29-1, the J call TRBJ1-5; 10 nucleotides align to TRBD1. Germline V gives CDR1 SQVTM, CDR2 ANQGSEA. The CDR3 runs to 13 residues. Trimming at V came to 6 bases and at J to 8 bases, leaving 7 bases not matched to a gene. The CDR3: CSVATGGGKPQHF. The CDR3 DNA reads as TGCAGCGTAGCGACAGGGGGCGGGAAGCCCCAGCATTTT.

The table lists this clonotype with many counts. The chain links TRBV20-1 to TRBJ2-5, with D perhaps matching TRBD2 (5 bases). There are 12 residues in the CDR3. The germline CDR1 and CDR2 sequences are DFQATT and SNEGSKA (reference sequence). V lost 5 bases to trimming and J lost 2 bases, with 9 bases between them. This chain's CDR3 is CSAQLDQETQYF. In DNA, the CDR3 is TGCAGTGCTCAACTAGATCAAGAGACCCAGTACTTC.

Only a few counts were recorded for this clonotype. The chain recombines TRBV5-1 with TRBJ2-5, with 8 bases fitting TRBD2. Germline CDR1 SGHRS, CDR2 YFSETQ. Unmatched junction bases numbered 9, after V lost 0 bases and J lost 5 bases. There are 16 residues in the CDR3. CDR3 in DNA: TGCGCCAGCAGCTTGGTTCCCGCGGGAGGTCTTGAGACCCAGTACTTC. This codes for CASSLVPAGGLETQYF.

This clonotype was observed many times. J is TRBJ2-1 and V is TRBV6-5; 7 bases match TRBD2. Germline values: CDR1 MNHEY, CDR2 SVGAGI. Trimming at V came to 1 base and at J to 9 bases, leaving 9 bases not matched to a gene. The CDR3 is 15 residues long. CDR3 DNA sequence: TGTGCCAGCAGTTACTGGGGAGGGACTATCGGTGAGCAGTTCTTC. Amino acid sequence: CASSYWGGTIGEQFF.

Only a few counts were recorded for this clonotype. The V gene is TRBV5-1, the J gene TRBJ1-1; a weak D match, TRBD1 (5 bases). Germline lookup yields CDR1 SGHRS and CDR2 YFSETQ. The V gene lost 1 base and the J gene lost 3 bases, with 10 bases spanning the gap. CDR3 length: 14 residues. Here the CDR3 DNA reads TGCGCCAGCAGCTTGTCCAGGGTGGACACTGAAGCTTTCTTT. It yields the protein CASSLSRVDTEAFF.

This clonotype was picked up many times. The rearrangement joins TRBV21-1 to TRBJ2-1. TRBV21-1 is reported as a pseudogene. This CDR3 has 16 amino acids. CDR3 sequence reads: CASSYTETLSYNEQFF. The CDR3 DNA reads as TGTGCCAGCAGTTATACTGAAACTCTCTCCTACAATGAGCAGTTCTTC.